One sample yielded the 8 T cell receptor beta chains listed below, sequenced in a study of cytomegalovirus exposure and HLA in healthy donors. Sequencing used immunoSEQ multiplex PCR; TCRdb keeps in-frame clones, though not all of them. The sample records some 90,000 clones, about 90% being singletons. Material for sequencing was PBMCs. Receptors were obtained from a man younger than 30 in good health and CMV-seropositive.

This clone was counted between two and nine times. The rearrangement uses TRBV7-2 and TRBJ2-3; the match to TRBD2 covers 10 bases. Looked up from germline, CDR1 is SGHTA and CDR2 is FQGNSA. The trim removed 3 bases at V and 4 bases at J, leaving 1 base unmatched. The CDR3 is 14 residues long. The CDR3 nucleotides are TGTGCCAGCAGCTTGGGACTAGCGCCAGATACGCAGTATTTT. It is translated as CASSLGLAPDTQYF.

The rearrangement uses TRBV7-9 and TRBJ2-1; TRBD1 matches 9 bases. Unmatched junction bases numbered 9, after V lost 5 bases and J lost 7 bases. The CDR3 consists of 15 residues. Germline assignment: CDR1 SEHNR and CDR2 FQNEAQ (reference sequence). This CDR3 is CASSPTGGLTNEQFF. The CDR3 nucleotides read TGTGCCAGCAGCCCAACAGGGGGCCTTACAAATGAGCAGTTCTTC.

As DNA, the CDR3 is TGTGCCAGCAGTTTCGGGACAGGGGTTATCTATGGCTACACCTTC. Protein sequence: CASSFGTGVIYGYTF. The chain employs TRBV28 and TRBJ1-2; 10 nucleotides agree with TRBD1. There are 15 residues in the CDR3. V lost 3 bases to trimming and J lost 4 bases; unmatched junction nucleotides: 5. Per germline, CDR1 MDHEN and CDR2 SYDVKM.

V gene TRBV10-2 combines with J gene TRBJ2-3, with a tentative D call TRBD1 (6 bases). V gave up 8 bases and J gave up 1 base, with 16 bases separating them. This CDR3 has 15 residues. Germline V gives CDR1 WSHSY, CDR2 SAAADI. The CDR3 protein is CASGKPRQGTDTQYF. The CDR3 DNA reads TGCGCCAGCGGCAAGCCCAGACAGGGCACAGATACGCAGTATTTT.

The chain carries TRBV5-6 and TRBJ2-3, with TRBD2 matching over 7 bases. There are 19 residues in the CDR3. The junction had 20 bases not matched to a gene; V was cut back by 4 bases and J by 3 bases. Germline V gene data show CDR1 as SGHDT and CDR2 as YYEEEE. The CDR3 DNA sequence: TGTGCCAGCAGCCCCCTCCCGGGGGAGGGCCGATCGCGAACAGATACGCAGTATTTT. Protein product: CASSPLPGEGRSRTDTQYF.

The sample holds one count of this clone. The rearrangement links TRBV18 to TRBJ1-5; D is undetermined. The CDR3 is 18 residues long. Germline V lookup: CDR1 KGHSH, CDR2 LQKENI. The V and J ends lost 3 bases and 5 bases respectively, with 23 bases between them. CDR3 bases: TGTGCCAGCTCACCTCGAGGTGGAGGGCCCCTCTCAGATCAGCCCCAGCATTTT. As protein: CASSPRGGGPLSDQPQHF. Filled out from reference TRBV18 and TRBJ1-5, the complete variable domain reads NAGVMQNPRHLVRRRGQEARLRCSPMKGHSHVYWYRQLPEEGLKFMVYLQKENIIDESGMPKERFSAEFPKEGPSILRIQQVVRGDSAAYFCASSPRGGGPLSDQPQHFGDGTRLSIL.

This clone has only a few counts. The chain combines TRBV2 with TRBJ2-7; tentative D call: TRBD2 (6 bases). Per germline, CDR1 SNHLY and CDR2 FYNNEI. Between the trimmed V and J ends, which lost 5 bases and 4 bases, there was a span of 12 bases. The CDR3 runs 13 residues. The CDR3 coding sequence is TGTGCCAGCAGTCTGGGGGGTAGGTACGAGCAGTACTTC. Translated: CASSLGGRYEQYF.

This clone was detected a few times. This rearrangement joins TRBV14 to TRBJ1-1; D is possibly TRBD1 (6 bases). The germline CDR1 and CDR2 sequences are SGHDN and FVKESK. CDR3 length equals 16 residues. V gave up 4 bases and J gave up 5 bases, with 20 bases separating them. DNA for the CDR3: TGTGCCAGCAGCCCTACACGGGGGGGCGCTTGGACTGAAGCTTTCTTT. This gives the protein CASSPTRGGAWTEAFF.